This T cell receptor beta chain was captured by sequencing in a study of cytomegalovirus exposure and HLA in healthy donors. Study at large: The 100 million to 120 million unique TCR beta sequences, from roughly 180 million T cells, were found by an earlier analysis.

V was pared by 6 bases and J by 4 bases, with 9 bases of the junction left unmatched. The CDR3 is 15 residues long. Germline V gene sequence: CDR1 SGHDN, CDR2 FVKESK. Amplification used 60 Vbeta primers and 13 Jbeta primers. As originally analysed: About 11 million of 70 million to 80 million unique TCR beta chains were shared, per a later count. Clones were sequenced by immunoSEQ multiplex PCR, and TCRdb holds only the in-frame ones, with some missing. The V and J calls and the clone size are those of that table, but D and trimming were determined from the DNA. The table has some 190,000 clones, 85% seen once.

V gene TRBV14 combines with J gene TRBJ2-3; 8 bases are shared with TRBD2. Sequenced sample: PBMCs. This TCR came from a boy aged 2-9 years in good health and CMV-seronegative. The CDR3, as DNA: TGTGCCAGCAGACTAAGCGGGAGTAGGGCAGATACGCAGTATTTT. It yields the protein CASRLSGSRADTQYF.